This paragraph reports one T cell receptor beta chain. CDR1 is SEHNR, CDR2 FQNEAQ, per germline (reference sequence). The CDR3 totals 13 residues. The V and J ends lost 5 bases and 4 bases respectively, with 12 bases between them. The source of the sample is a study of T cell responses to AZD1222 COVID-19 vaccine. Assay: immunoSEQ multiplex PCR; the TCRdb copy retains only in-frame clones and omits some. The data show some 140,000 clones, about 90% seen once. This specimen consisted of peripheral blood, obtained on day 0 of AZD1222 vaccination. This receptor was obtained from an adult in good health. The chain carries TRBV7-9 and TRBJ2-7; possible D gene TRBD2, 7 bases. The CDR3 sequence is CASSPGGPYEQYF. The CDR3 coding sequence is TGTGCCAGCAGCCCGGGGGGCCCGTACGAGCAGTACTTC.